This T cell receptor beta chain came from a study of shared clonotypes between healthy human individuals. V was pared by 2 bases and J by 1 base, with 11 bases between. This CDR3 has 15 amino acids. Germline CDR1 MDHEN, CDR2 SYDVKM. Assay: immunoSEQ multiplex PCR; the TCRdb copy retains only in-frame clones and omits some. This sample carries fewer than 3 million clones, 92% of them seen once, and the ten largest clones take 0.3% to 0.4%. This sequence joins TRBV28 and TRBJ1-1; D possibly corresponds to TRBD1 (5 bases). The sample taken for sequencing was naive CD4+ T cells from PBMCs. Described subset: CD45RA+ positively selected. This clonotype was obtained from a man between 18 and 35 years old in good health. Some clones in this sample may be carry-over from other donors' samples. The chain's CDR3 is CASSLGDGGNTEAFF. DNA for the CDR3: TGTGCCAGCAGTTTAGGGGACGGCGGGAACACTGAAGCTTTCTTT.